This T cell receptor beta chain derives from a study of T cell repertoires in cytomegalovirus infection. Study overall: CMV infection together with matching HLA type was indicated by public TCR beta signatures.

Study-wide results and caveats: What dominated the ex vivo response were HLA-C-restricted CMV-specific TCR beta clonotypes.

The CDR3 has 14 residues. Trimming removed 2 bases at V and 5 bases at J, with 11 bases between. Looked up from germline, CDR1 is MNHNY and CDR2 is SVGAGI (reference sequence). MiXCR, applied by TCRdb to the reads, yields one record per CDR3 protein. The sample comprises 750,000 to 900,000 distinct CDR3 sequences, 29% of which are singletons, and about an eighth rests with the top ten. In the case of this clonotype: Its target is unknown.

The chain employs TRBV6-6 and TRBJ2-3; D remains unclear. The receptor was isolated from a human donor in good health (CMV status not recorded). Some clones in this sample may be carry-over from other donors' samples. This specimen was cultured CD8+ T cells from PBMCs, taken from culture after CMV antigen stimulation. In DNA form, the CDR3 reads TGTGCCAGCAGTTACGGTAATTCGGGAGATACGCAGTATTTT. Translation: CASSYGNSGDTQYF.